What follows are 24 T cell receptor beta chains derived from one specimen sequenced in a study of cytomegalovirus exposure and HLA in healthy donors. A multiplex PCR was run with 60 Vbeta primers and 13 Jbeta primers. The data were produced by immunoSEQ multiplex PCR, yet TCRdb's version contains in-frame clones alone and is incomplete. The sample has about 150,000 clones, 65% to 85% seen once. The specimen sequenced was PBMCs. The receptors here all came from a male donor in good health and CMV-seronegative.

This chain connects TRBV2 to TRBJ1-1; D might be TRBD1 (5 bases). This CDR3 contains 13 residues. Trimming left V 11 bases short and J 1 base short, with 14 bases between. Per the germline V gene, CDR1 is SNHLY and CDR2 is FYNNEI. Here the CDR3 DNA reads TGTGCCGCAACAGGTCTCCGGAACACTGAAGCTTTCTTT. Translated, it gives CAATGLRNTEAFF.

The gene calls are TRBV18 and TRBJ2-7; TRBD1 matches at 7 bases. The germline CDR1 and CDR2 sequences are KGHSH and LQKENI. The ends lost 3 bases at V and 4 bases at J; junction bases unmatched: 12. The CDR3 runs 16 residues. In DNA form, the CDR3 reads TGTGCCAGCTCACCGACCCGGACAGGAAACGTTTACGAGCAGTACTTC. Its translation is CASSPTRTGNVYEQYF.

The rearrangement joins TRBV14 to TRBJ1-6, with D possibly being TRBD1 (5 bases). The CDR3 length is 14 residues. The V gene's germline CDR1 is SGHDN and CDR2 FVKESK. The V end was cut by 2 bases, the J end by 9 bases, with 11 bases between. CDR3 sequence: CASSQQGTISPLHF. Here the CDR3 DNA reads TGTGCCAGCAGCCAACAGGGTACGATTTCACCCCTCCACTTT.

This clone was seen only once. This sequence joins TRBV2 and TRBJ1-5; 9 bases are a match to TRBD1. This CDR3 has 16 residues. Losses at the gene ends were 5 bases for V and 2 bases for J; bases not matched to a gene: 7. Germline V gene lookup returns CDR1 SNHLY and CDR2 FYNNEI. CDR3 in amino acids: CASSLQTGGGNQPQHF. CDR3 sequence (DNA): TGTGCCAGCAGTCTCCAGACAGGGGGGGGCAATCAGCCCCAGCATTTT. The variable domain in full, completed from reference TRBV2 and TRBJ1-5, reads EPEVTQTPSHQVTQMGQEVILRCVPISNHLYFYWYRQILGQKVEFLVSFYNNEISEKSEIFDDQFSVERPDGSNFTLKIRSTKLEDSAMYFCASSLQTGGGNQPQHFGDGTRLSIL.

The table lists this clone with a few counts. The genes are TRBV9 and TRBJ2-3, with 7 bases fitting TRBD2. V shed 2 bases and J 0 bases; nucleotides not matched to a gene: 3. The CDR3 is 15 amino acids. The germline CDR1 and CDR2 sequences are SGDLS and YYNGEE. CDR3 sequence: CASSVNSGSTDTQYF. For the CDR3, the DNA is TGTGCCAGCAGCGTCAATAGCGGGAGCACAGATACGCAGTATTTT.

This chain links TRBV11-2 with TRBJ2-7; D uncertain. Germline CDR1 and CDR2: SGHAT and FQNNGV. Trimming removed 1 base from V and 2 bases from J, with 9 bases in between. CDR3 length equals 14 residues. CDR3 DNA: TGTGCCAGCAGCTTAGTTTCAGGTCCCTACGAGCAGTACTTC. Encoded protein: CASSLVSGPYEQYF.

The V call is TRBV14, the J call TRBJ2-3; the match to TRBD1 covers 8 bases. The length of the CDR3 is 15 residues. J lost 2 bases, V lost 5 bases, and 6 bases had no gene match. Germline V CDR1 and CDR2: SGHDN, FVKESK. The CDR3 sequence is CASSTTGGDTDTQYF. The CDR3 nucleotides read TGTGCCAGCAGCACTACAGGGGGAGACACAGATACGCAGTATTTT.

This clone was observed a single time. This chain joins TRBV2 and TRBJ2-1; 9 nucleotides match TRBD1. Germline loops: CDR1 SNHLY, CDR2 FYNNEI. CDR3 length: 15 amino acids. V gave up 6 bases and J gave up 9 bases; unmatched junction bases: 12. CDR3 sequence reads: CASRTTGTGYSEQFF. CDR3 DNA: TGTGCCAGCAGGACTACGGGGACAGGGTACTCTGAGCAGTTCTTC.

The rearrangement uses TRBV27 and TRBJ1-1, with D unresolved. The CDR3 has 15 residues. Germline CDR1 reads MNHEY; CDR2 reads SMNVEV (reference sequence). V lost 3 bases and J 0 bases, leaving 11 bases between the germline ends. This chain's CDR3 is CASSFSLSVNTEAFF. As DNA, the CDR3 is TGTGCCAGCAGTTTCTCCCTAAGTGTGAACACTGAAGCTTTCTTT.

The V and J genes are TRBV6-4 and TRBJ2-1, with 16 positions matching TRBD2. The V and J ends lost 5 bases and 5 bases, in that order; junction bases with no gene match: 3. The germline gives CDR1 MRHNA, CDR2 SNTAGT. The CDR3 spans 16 residues. In nucleotides, the CDR3 is TGTGCCAGCAGTTCCGGGACTAGCGGGGGGGACAATGAGCAGTTCTTC. This sequence encodes CASSSGTSGGDNEQFF.

The CDR3 here is CASSLSSVDTQYF. The CDR3, as DNA: TGTGCCAGCAGCCTCTCTAGCGTAGATACGCAGTATTTT. The rearrangement joins TRBV11-2 to TRBJ2-3, with a tentative D call TRBD2 (6 bases). The germline V gene has CDR1 SGHAT and CDR2 FQNNGV. The ends were cut back, 5 bases at V and 5 bases at J, with 11 bases in the middle. The CDR3 sequence is 13 residues long.

The chain joins TRBV7-9 to TRBJ2-7, with D tentatively TRBD2 (5 bases). The V and J ends lost 3 bases and 2 bases respectively, with 17 bases between them. CDR1 and CDR2 from the germline V gene are SEHNR and FQNEAQ (reference sequence). The CDR3 contains 16 residues. CDR3 in amino acids: CASSFSLAEGTYEQYF. The CDR3 nucleotides are TGTGCCAGCAGCTTTTCGCTAGCAGAGGGCACCTACGAGCAGTACTTC. The full variable domain, completed using reference TRBV7-9 and TRBJ2-7, is DTGVSQNPRHKITKRGQNVTFRCDPISEHNRLYWYRQTLGQGPEFLTYFQNEAQLEKSRLLSDRFSAERPKGSFSTLEIQRTEQGDSAMYLCASSFSLAEGTYEQYFGPGTRLTVT.

The chain links TRBV27 to TRBJ2-1; the match to TRBD2 covers 11 bases. After removal of 2 bases from V and 8 bases from J, the junction contained 14 bases not matched to a gene. The CDR3 has 18 residues. The germline gives CDR1 MNHEY, CDR2 SMNVEV (reference sequence). In DNA, the CDR3 is TGTGCCAGCAGTTTACGGCTAGCGGGAGGAGGGGCAGAGGATGAGCAGTTCTTC. Translated: CASSLRLAGGGAEDEQFF.

This rearrangement joins TRBV11-3 to TRBJ2-1; 9 bases match TRBD2. J was trimmed by 5 bases and V by 0 bases; bases with no gene match: 8. The CDR3 covers 17 residues. Germline lookup yields CDR1 SGHNT and CDR2 YENEEA. CDR3 residues: CASSLDKGLAGNNEQFF. The CDR3 DNA is TGTGCCAGCAGCTTAGATAAGGGCCTAGCGGGGAACAATGAGCAGTTCTTC.

In DNA form, the CDR3 reads TGTGCCAGCAGTGGACAGCTTTACACTGAAGCTTTCTTT. The encoded protein is CASSGQLYTEAFF. The chain links TRBV9 to TRBJ1-1, with D possibly being TRBD1 (6 bases). V lost 5 bases and J 3 bases, leaving 11 bases between the germline ends. Germline loops: CDR1 SGDLS, CDR2 YYNGEE. The CDR3 sequence is 13 residues long.

V and J are TRBV7-9 and TRBJ1-2; 11 bases are shared with TRBD1. Unmatched junction bases numbered 4, after V lost 5 bases and J lost 5 bases. This CDR3 is built from 14 residues. The V gene's germline CDR1 is SEHNR and CDR2 FQNEAQ (reference sequence). CDR3 sequence reads: CASSGQGAGYGYTF. The CDR3 DNA reads as TGTGCCAGCAGCGGACAGGGGGCGGGTTATGGCTACACCTTC.

This chain connects TRBV14 to TRBJ2-7; TRBD2 matches 7 bases. Germline lookup yields CDR1 SGHDN and CDR2 FVKESK. The trim removed 4 bases at V and 7 bases at J, leaving 22 bases unmatched. CDR3 length equals 18 residues. The CDR3 sequence: CASSPHPGLTNTPKEQYF. In DNA, the CDR3 is TGTGCCAGCAGCCCACATCCGGGACTAACAAATACCCCCAAGGAGCAGTACTTC.

The chain couples TRBV6-1 to TRBJ2-2; 9 nucleotides line up with TRBD2. J gave up 6 bases and V 1 base, and 3 bases lay outside the gene matches. Germline CDR1 MNHNS, CDR2 SASEGT. This CDR3 region has 15 residues. CDR3 protein: CASSEGSGRAGELFF. The CDR3 DNA follows: TGTGCCAGCAGTGAAGGTAGCGGGAGAGCCGGGGAGCTGTTTTTT.

This clone has more than one count but fewer than ten. V and J are TRBV30 and TRBJ2-2; D remains unclear. Trimming shortened V by 0 bases and J by 3 bases, and 11 bases separated the two germline ends. This CDR3 region has 15 residues. CDR1 and CDR2 from the germline V gene are GTSNPN and SVGIG (reference sequence). The CDR3 loop is CAWSVPDQDTGELFF. In nucleotides, the CDR3 is TGTGCCTGGAGTGTACCGGATCAGGACACCGGGGAGCTGTTTTTT.

The CDR3 spells CSVVPPPGNEQFF. The CDR3 nucleotides read TGCAGCGTTGTCCCACCCCCAGGCAATGAGCAGTTCTTC. The chain joins TRBV29-1 to TRBJ2-1, with D hard to call. V was cut by 4 bases and J by 6 bases, with 13 bases left in between. The CDR3 contains 13 residues. CDR1 is SQVTM and CDR2 is ANQGSEA in the germline V gene.

The chain is built from TRBV2 and TRBJ2-4, with 7 bases fitting TRBD2. This CDR3 has 16 amino acids. In germline, CDR1 is SNHLY, CDR2 FYNNEI. With 4 bases clipped from V and 0 bases from J, the junction kept 6 bases outside the gene matches. Here the CDR3 reads CASSAWGGVAKNIQYF. The CDR3 nucleotides read TGTGCCAGCAGTGCATGGGGAGGGGTAGCCAAAAACATTCAGTACTTC.

Only a few counts were recorded for this clone. The V and J genes are TRBV6-1 and TRBJ1-2; 9 bases fit TRBD1. The V gene end was trimmed by 6 bases and the J gene end by 6 bases; junction bases not matched to a gene: 8. The CDR3 spans 14 residues. CDR1 and CDR2 (germline): MNHNS, SASEGT. Here the CDR3 DNA reads TGTGCCAGCAGCCCGAGTAGGACAGGGGATGGCTACACCTTC. Translated: CASSPSRTGDGYTF.

V usage is TRBV11-2 and J usage is TRBJ2-5; 7 bases are a match to TRBD2. This CDR3 contains 14 residues. Germline values: CDR1 SGHAT, CDR2 FQNNGV. The ends lost 2 bases at V and 4 bases at J; junction bases unmatched: 4. The CDR3 loop is CASSLWSSGETQYF. The CDR3 DNA is TGTGCCAGCAGCTTATGGTCTAGCGGAGAGACCCAGTACTTC.

V gene TRBV6-4 combines with J gene TRBJ2-7; maybe TRBD1 (5 bases). CDR1 is MRHNA, CDR2 SNTAGT, per germline. This CDR3 has 11 amino acids. The V end was cut by 6 bases, the J end by 6 bases, with 9 bases between. The CDR3 loop is CASRDILEQYF. Written as DNA, the CDR3 is TGTGCCAGCAGGGACATCCTCGAGCAGTACTTC.